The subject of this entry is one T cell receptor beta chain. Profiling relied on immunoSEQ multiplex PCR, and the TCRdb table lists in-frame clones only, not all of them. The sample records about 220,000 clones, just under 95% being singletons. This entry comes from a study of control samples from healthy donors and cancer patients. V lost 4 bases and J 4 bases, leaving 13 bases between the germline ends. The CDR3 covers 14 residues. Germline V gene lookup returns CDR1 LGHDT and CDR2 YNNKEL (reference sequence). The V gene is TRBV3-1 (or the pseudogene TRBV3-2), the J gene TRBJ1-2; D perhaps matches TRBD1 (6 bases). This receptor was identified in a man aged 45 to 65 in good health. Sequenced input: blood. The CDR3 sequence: CASSLEQGLYGYTF. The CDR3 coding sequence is TGTGCCAGCAGCCTTGAACAGGGCCTCTATGGCTACACCTTC.